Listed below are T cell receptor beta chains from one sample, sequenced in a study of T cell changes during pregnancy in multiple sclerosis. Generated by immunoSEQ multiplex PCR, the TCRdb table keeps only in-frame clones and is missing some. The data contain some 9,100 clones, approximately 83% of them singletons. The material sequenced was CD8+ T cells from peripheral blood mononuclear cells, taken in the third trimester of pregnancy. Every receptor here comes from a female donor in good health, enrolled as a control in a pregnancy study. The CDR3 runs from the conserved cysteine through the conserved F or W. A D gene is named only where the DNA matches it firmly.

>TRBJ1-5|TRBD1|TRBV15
CATSRESIPTGGSNQPQHF
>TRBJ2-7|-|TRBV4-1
CASSQGSGESYYEQYF
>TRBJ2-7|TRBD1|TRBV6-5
CASSRRDRFSYEQYF
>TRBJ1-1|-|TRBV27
CASNSGSEAFF
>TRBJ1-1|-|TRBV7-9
CASSLTEGGSEAFF
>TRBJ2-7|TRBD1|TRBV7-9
CASSSSGTDRYEQYF
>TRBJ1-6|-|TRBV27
CASSISTDNSPLHF
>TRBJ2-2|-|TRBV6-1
CASSEAEGNTGELFF
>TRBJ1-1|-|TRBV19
CASSIPLTEAFF
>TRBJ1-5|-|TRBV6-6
CATSLNPDSNQPQHF
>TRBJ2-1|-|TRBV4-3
CASSQGVGRLHYNEQFF
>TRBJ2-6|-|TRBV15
CATSRERSSGANVLTF
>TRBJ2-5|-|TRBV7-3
CASSLGAARETQYF
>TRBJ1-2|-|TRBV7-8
CASSLGQASGYTF
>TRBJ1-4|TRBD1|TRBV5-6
CASSPGTGGGKLFF
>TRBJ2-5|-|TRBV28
CASSLPGRQETQYF
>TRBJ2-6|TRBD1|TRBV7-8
CASSLTGGRGLGGSGANVLTF
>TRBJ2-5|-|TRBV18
CASSPPGQQETQYF
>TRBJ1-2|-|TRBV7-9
CASSENLQGYYGYTF
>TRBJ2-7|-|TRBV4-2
CASSQVRFYEQYF
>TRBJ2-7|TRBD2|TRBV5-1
CASSPTSGSYEQYF
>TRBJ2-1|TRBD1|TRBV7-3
CASSLYRGRYNEQFF
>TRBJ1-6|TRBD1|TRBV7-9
CASSLGQGDSPLHF
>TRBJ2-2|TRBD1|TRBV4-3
CASSQVQGIKGELFF
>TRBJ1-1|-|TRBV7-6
CASSLGETSTEAFF
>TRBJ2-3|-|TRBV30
CAWNPDSTDTQYF
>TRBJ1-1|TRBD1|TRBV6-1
CASSDDRGGDTEAFF
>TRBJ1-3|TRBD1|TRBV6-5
CASSGGQYSGNTIYF
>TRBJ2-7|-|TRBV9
CASSAGFEQYF
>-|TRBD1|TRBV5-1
CASSYGTGVYEQYF
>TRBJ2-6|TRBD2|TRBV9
CASSVEGSGLPGANVLTF
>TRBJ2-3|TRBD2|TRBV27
CASSLRGGLGDTQYF
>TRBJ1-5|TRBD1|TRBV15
CATRYRQGGNQPQHF
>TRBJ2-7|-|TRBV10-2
CASSTRTTSYEQYF
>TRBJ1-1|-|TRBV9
CASSLGPGALEAFF
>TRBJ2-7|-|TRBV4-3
CASSQATIGYYEQYF
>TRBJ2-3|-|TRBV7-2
CASSLASLGGRTDTQYF
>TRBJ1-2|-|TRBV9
CASSGQYGYTF
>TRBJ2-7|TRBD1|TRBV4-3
CASSLSDRGYEQYF
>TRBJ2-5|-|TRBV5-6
CASSLVGEETQYF
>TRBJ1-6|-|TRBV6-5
CASSYEGTGPLHF
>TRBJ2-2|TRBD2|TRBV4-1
CASSLLRASGRSRKNTGELFF
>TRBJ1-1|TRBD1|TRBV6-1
CASSEQTGNPTEAFF
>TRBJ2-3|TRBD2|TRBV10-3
CAISERLGLAGGTSTDTQYF
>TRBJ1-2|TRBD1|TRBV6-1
CASGQGAEGDGYTF
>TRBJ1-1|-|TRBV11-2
CASSFGDTEAFF
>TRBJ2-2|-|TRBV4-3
CASSLGSTGSNTGELFF